In this sample, the clone carrying this TCR beta chain turned up a few times. The antigen is undetermined. Repertoires were generated with immunoSEQ multiplex PCR, while TCRdb's copy carries only in-frame clones and drops some. The table lists 25,000 to 35,000 clones, approximately 86% of them singletons, with 35% to 40% in the top ten. These data are taken from a study of OX40 agonist ivuxolimab in advanced cancers. Study-wide results and caveats: Some nonresponders also had low normalized T-cell clonal expansion.

The clonotype was recovered from an adult with an advanced solid tumor such as melanoma, head and neck, liver or kidney cancer. Sequencing used CD4+ or CD8+ T cells sorted from blood, obtained in a trial of the OX40 agonist ivuxolimab.

This CDR3 is CASSLSSSGEQYF. The CDR3 coding sequence is TGTGCCAGCAGCTTGTCTTCGTCGGGCGAGCAGTACTTC. The V call is TRBV7-8, the J call TRBJ2-7; D call uncertain. This CDR3 comprises 13 residues. CDR1 is SGHVS and CDR2 is FQNEAQ in the germline V gene. V was shortened by 3 bases and J by 6 bases, with 12 bases between the two germline ends.